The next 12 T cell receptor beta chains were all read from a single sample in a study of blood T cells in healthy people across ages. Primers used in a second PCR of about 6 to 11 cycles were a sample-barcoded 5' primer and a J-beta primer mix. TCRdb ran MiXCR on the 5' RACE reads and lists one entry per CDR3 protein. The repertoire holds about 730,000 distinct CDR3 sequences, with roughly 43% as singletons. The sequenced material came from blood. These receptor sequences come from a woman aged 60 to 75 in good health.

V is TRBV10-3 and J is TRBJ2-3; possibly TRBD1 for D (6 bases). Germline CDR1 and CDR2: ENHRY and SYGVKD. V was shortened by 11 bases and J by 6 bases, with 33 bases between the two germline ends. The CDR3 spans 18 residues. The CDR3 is CASQSGLRTARPVDTQYF. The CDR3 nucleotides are TGTGCCTCCCAGAGTGGGCTGAGGACAGCCCGACCGGTGGATACGCAGTATTTT.

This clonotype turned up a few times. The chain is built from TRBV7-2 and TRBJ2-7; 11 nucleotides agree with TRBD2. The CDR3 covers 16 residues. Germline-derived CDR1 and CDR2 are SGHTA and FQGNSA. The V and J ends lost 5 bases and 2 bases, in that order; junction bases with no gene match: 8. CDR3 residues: CASSPGGTSGTYEQYF. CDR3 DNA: TGTGCCAGCAGCCCCGGTGGGACTAGCGGTACCTACGAGCAGTACTTC.

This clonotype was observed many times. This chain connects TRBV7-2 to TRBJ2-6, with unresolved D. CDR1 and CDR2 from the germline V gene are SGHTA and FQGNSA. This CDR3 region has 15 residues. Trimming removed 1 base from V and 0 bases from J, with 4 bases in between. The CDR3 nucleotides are TGTGCCAGCAGCTTAGTGGGCTCTGGGGCCAACGTCCTGACTTTC. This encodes CASSLVGSGANVLTF.

The CDR3 DNA is TGTGCCAGCAGCTTAGGAGGGAAAGGGAACACTGAAGCTTTCTTT. This codes for CASSLGGKGNTEAFF. The chain combines TRBV7-2 with TRBJ1-1; D gene uncertain. V lost 1 base to trimming and J lost 1 base, with 10 bases between them. The germline V gene has CDR1 SGHTA and CDR2 FQGNSA. The CDR3 covers 15 residues.

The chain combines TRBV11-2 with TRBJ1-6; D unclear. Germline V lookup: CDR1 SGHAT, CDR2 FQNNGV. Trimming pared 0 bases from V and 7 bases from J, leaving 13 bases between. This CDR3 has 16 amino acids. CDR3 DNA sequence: TGTGCCAGCAGCTTAGATTTCCGCGCGCAGAATTCACCCCTCCACTTT. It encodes CASSLDFRAQNSPLHF.

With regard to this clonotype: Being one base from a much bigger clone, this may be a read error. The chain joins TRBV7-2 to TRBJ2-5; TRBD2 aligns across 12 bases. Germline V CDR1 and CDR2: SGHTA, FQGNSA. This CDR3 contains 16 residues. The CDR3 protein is CASFPSGGASQESQYF. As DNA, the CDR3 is TGTGCCAGCTTCCCTAGCGGGGGGGCTTCGCAAGAGTCCCAGTACTTC.

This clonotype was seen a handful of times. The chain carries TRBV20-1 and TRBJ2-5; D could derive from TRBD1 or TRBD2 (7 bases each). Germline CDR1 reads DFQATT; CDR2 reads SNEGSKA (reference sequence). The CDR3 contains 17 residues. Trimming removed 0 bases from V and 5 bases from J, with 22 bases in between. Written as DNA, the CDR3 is TGCAGTGCTAGAGATCGAGGGAACGACAGGGAGGGGGAGACCCAGTACTTC. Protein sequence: CSARDRGNDREGETQYF.

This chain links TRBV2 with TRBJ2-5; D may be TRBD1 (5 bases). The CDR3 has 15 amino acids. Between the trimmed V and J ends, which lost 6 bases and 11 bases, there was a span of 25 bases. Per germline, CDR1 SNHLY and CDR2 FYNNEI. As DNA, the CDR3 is TGTGCCAGCAGGGTCGACCTGACGAGAGACAGTGAGCAGTACTTC. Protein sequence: CASRVDLTRDSEQYF.

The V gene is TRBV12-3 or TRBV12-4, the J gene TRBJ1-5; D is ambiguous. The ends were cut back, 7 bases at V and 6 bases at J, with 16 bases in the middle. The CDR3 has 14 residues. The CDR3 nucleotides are TGTGCCAGCACCGGGCCAGGAGACCGTCAGCCCCAGCATTTT. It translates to CASTGPGDRQPQHF.

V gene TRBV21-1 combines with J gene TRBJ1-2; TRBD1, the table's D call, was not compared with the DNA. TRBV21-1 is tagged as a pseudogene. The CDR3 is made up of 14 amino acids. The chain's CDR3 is CASSDAGANYGYTF. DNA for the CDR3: TGTGCCAGCAGCGACGCAGGGGCCAACTATGGCTACACCTTC.

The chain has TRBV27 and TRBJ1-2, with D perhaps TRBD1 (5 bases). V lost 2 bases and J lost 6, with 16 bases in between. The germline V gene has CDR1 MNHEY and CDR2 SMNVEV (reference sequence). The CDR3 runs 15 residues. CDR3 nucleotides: TGTGCCAGCAGTTTAAGTCAGGGTATTGGGGATGGCTACACCTTC. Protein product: CASSLSQGIGDGYTF.

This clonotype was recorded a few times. The CDR3 DNA is TGTGCCAGCAGCGTAGGGACTAGCGGGGGGACATATACGCAGTATTTT. Amino acids: CASSVGTSGGTYTQYF. V and J are TRBV9 and TRBJ2-3, with 14 nucleotides matching TRBD2. Germline-derived CDR1 and CDR2 are SGDLS and YYNGEE. With V trimmed by 0 bases and J by 7 bases, 4 bases remained unmatched. The CDR3 is made up of 16 amino acids.